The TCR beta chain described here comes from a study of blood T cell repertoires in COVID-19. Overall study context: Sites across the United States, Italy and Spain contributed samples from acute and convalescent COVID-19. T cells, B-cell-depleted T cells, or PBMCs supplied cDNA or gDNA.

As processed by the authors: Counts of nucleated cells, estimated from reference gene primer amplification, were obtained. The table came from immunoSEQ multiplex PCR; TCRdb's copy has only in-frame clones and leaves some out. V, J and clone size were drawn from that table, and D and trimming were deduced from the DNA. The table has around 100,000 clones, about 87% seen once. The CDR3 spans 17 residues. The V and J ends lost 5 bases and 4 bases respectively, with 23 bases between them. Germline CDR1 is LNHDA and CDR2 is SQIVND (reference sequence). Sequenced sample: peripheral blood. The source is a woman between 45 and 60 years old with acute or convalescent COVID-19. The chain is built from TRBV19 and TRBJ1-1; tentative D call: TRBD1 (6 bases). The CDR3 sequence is CASSPGELTGFGTEAFF. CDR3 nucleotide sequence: TGTGCCAGTAGTCCCGGGGAGCTAACAGGGTTCGGCACTGAAGCTTTCTTT.